This entry describes one T cell receptor (beta chain). Its antigen is currently unknown. The data derive from a study of T cell responses to AZD1222 COVID-19 vaccine. Study-wide results and limits: Females outnumbered males among donors, who were mostly white British; clonal diversity was possibly underestimated. Baseline serology detected seropositivity in only 5 to 7 AZD1222 recipients. Repertoires were collected only later (after the peak T cell response had occurred).

The repertoire was sequenced with immunoSEQ multiplex PCR; TCRdb's copy has only in-frame clones and lacks some. The sample carries hundreds of thousands of clones, more than 85% recorded once. Germline values: CDR1 MDHEN, CDR2 SYDVKM. The CDR3 is made up of 14 amino acids. The V end was cut by 2 bases, the J end by 8 bases, with 12 bases between. This TCR came from an adult in good health. Sequencing was performed on peripheral blood, taken on day 0 of MenACWY control vaccination. This chain joins TRBV28 and TRBJ1-4; D unclear. CDR3 loop: CASSLEGRREKLFF. In DNA, the CDR3 is TGTGCCAGCAGTTTAGAAGGGAGGCGAGAAAAACTGTTTTTT.